Sequencing of this T cell receptor beta chain was carried out in a study of early T cells in non-severe SARS-CoV-2 infection. V lost 2 bases to trimming and J lost 5 bases, with 16 bases between them. The length of the CDR3 is 16 residues. The germline gives CDR1 SGHTA, CDR2 FQGNSA. The protocol attached unique molecular identifiers to individual cDNA molecules. TCRdb reprocessed the 5' RACE reads via MiXCR and lists one record per CDR3 protein. The data hold tens of thousands of distinct CDR3 sequences, with roughly 7% observed a single time. At least ten counts were recorded for this clonotype. This sequence originates from an adult who was a healthcare worker with PCR-confirmed SARS-CoV-2 infection or an uninfected control (not recorded which). V gene TRBV7-2 combines with J gene TRBJ2-1; D not resolved. Sequencing used whole blood. In DNA, the CDR3 is TGTGCCAGCAGCTTAAGGATGGGCCTTCTCAACAATGAGCAGTTCTTC. Residues: CASSLRMGLLNNEQFF.